Detailed here is one TCR beta chain. It lacks a known antigen. No quality values exist for individual bases; no much larger clone is one base distant. The immunoSEQ Assay, a bias-controlled multiplex PCR, was used to amplify TCRbeta CDR3 regions from genomic DNA. The authors' analysis ran thus. The number of nucleated cells in each sample was estimated by amplification of reference gene primers within the assay. To quantify the absolute abundance of each unique TCRbeta CDR3 rearrangement, sequence reads were collapsed and filtered. Productive Simpson clonality was computed per sample as the square root of Simpson's diversity index over productive rearrangements. This is the immuneACCESS table as TCRdb keeps it, with only in-frame sequences that have V and J called. A part of the clones is gone; compared with another copy, unresolved V genes explain less than half, and the rest is unexplained. The DNA gave D and trimming, while V, J and clone size come from that table. The sample table records about 500,000 clones; roughly 89% of these occur just once. The biggest ten clones account for around 0.9% of the sample.

This sample was included in a study of blood T cell repertoires in COVID-19 (TCRdb year 2020). Study-level background: Samples covering the acute and convalescent phases of COVID-19 were provided by collaborators in the United States, Italy and Spain. The prospective study material was composed of cDNA or gDNA derived from T cells, B-cell-depleted T cells, or PBMCs. The dataset comprised deeply sampled blood TCRbeta repertoires from subjects exposed to, actively infected with, or recovered from COVID-19. The repertoires were released in a freely available public database meant as a resource for research on the immune response to SARS-CoV-2. The samples were drawn from the first 160 participants of the ongoing ImmuneRACE study and from 950 to 1,500 subjects provided by 6 global collaborators. Nearly every sample came with metadata listing a de-identified subject ID, COVID-19 status, age in years and sex. Where HLA class I and class II types were available, the types were taken from metadata supplied by the sample provider, not from assay-based typing.

For CDR1 and CDR2, the germline V gene lists ENHRY and SYGVKD. V loses 7 bases at its end and J loses 4 bases; junction bases beyond the gene matches: 12. The cysteine opens and the phenylalanine closes a CDR3 of 15 amino acids. Of the read, only the CDR3 DNA is kept; its 45 bases are in frame from base 1. At one collaborating source in Seattle, patients were enrolled during active infection and were followed longitudinally through the course of disease. Collaborating institutions collected whole blood in K2EDTA tubes following their own protocols. Collaborator samples were shipped for TCRbeta analysis as frozen whole blood, isolated PBMCs, or DNA extracted from either sample type. Broader findings and caveats from the paper: The quantity of clinical and demographic metadata differed by source and by participant and was supplied without curation.

The sequence derives from a man between 18 and 29 years old with COVID-19, enrolled during active disease. The source material was peripheral blood. This sequence uses TRBV10-3 and TRBJ1-2; TRBD1 agrees with 7 junctional bases. This receptor carries the CDR3 CAINGRETGTYGYTF. In nucleotides, the sequence is TGTGCCATCAACGGAAGAGAGACAGGGACCTATGGCTACACCTTC.